This T cell receptor (beta chain) was captured by sequencing in a study of prognosis after radiotherapy for stage I lung cancer. Study as a whole: All of the enrolled patients had stage I non-small cell lung cancer, and they joined between 2018 and January 2019. Following radiotherapy, several patients went on to present distant metastases at a median of 7 months, and approximately 14 exhibited no significant progression. Study conclusions and caveats: Among patients who developed distant metastases, Shannon entropy after stereotactic body radiation therapy was lower.

Amplicons of TCR beta CDR3 were generated from genomic DNA by two-round multiplex PCR. Used in first-round PCR were primers specific to each TRBV and TRBJ gene. TCRdb fed the multiplex PCR reads into MiXCR, producing one record per CDR3 protein. The sample has 15,000 to 20,000 distinct CDR3 sequences; around 24% are singletons. The CDR3 covers 15 residues. Per the germline V gene, CDR1 is MNHEY and CDR2 is SVGEGT. With V trimmed by 7 bases and J by 8 bases, 14 bases remained unmatched. As regards this clonotype: The antigen is not known. This is likely an artifact of a read error, given a far larger clone one base away.

The receptor's source is a donor older than 45 with non-small cell lung cancer. V gene TRBV6-2 or TRBV6-3 combines with J gene TRBJ2-1; 7 bases align to TRBD2. Source: PBMCs, taken before or after stereotactic body radiation therapy (not recorded which). The CDR3 spells CASNPIAGEGHEQFF. CDR3 DNA: TGTGCCAGCAACCCCATCGCGGGAGAAGGCCATGAGCAGTTCTTC.